These T cell receptor beta chains were read from a single sample in a study of T-cell reconstitution after alpha-beta-depleted transplantation in children. One entry per CDR3 protein, called by TCRdb with MiXCR from the PCR reads. The table shows 85,000 to 120,000 distinct CDR3 sequences, with approximately 8% occurring only once. Material: PBMCs, obtained before TCRalphabeta/CD19-depleted stem cell transplant. Source of these receptors: a boy under 10 years old with acute lymphoblastic leukemia, due to receive a stem cell transplant. Each CDR3 is given with its conserved first and last residue. A D gene is named only where the DNA matches it firmly. Only some rows state a clone size, as once, few, many or a class for expanded clones.

j_gene,v_gene,d_gene,abundance,CDR3aa,CDR3nt
TRBJ1-2,TRBV9,-,many,CASSVEGFYGYTF,TGTGCCAGCAGCGTAGAAGGGTTCTATGGCTACACCTTC
TRBJ1-6,TRBV4-1,TRBD1,few,CASSQGTGRSPLHF,TGCGCCAGCAGCCAAGGGACAGGGCGGTCACCCCTCCACTTT
TRBJ2-7,TRBV2,TRBD2,many,CASSLGGGAYEQYF,TGTGCCAGCAGCCTAGGCGGGGGGGCCTACGAGCAGTACTTC
TRBJ2-7,TRBV5-1,-,many,CASSHRDNSYEQYF,TGCGCCAGCAGCCACCGGGACAATTCCTACGAGCAGTACTTC
TRBJ2-2,TRBV5-1,TRBD2,many,CASSSDRLARNTGELFF,TGCGCCAGCAGCTCAGACAGACTAGCGCGGAACACCGGGGAGCTGTTTTTT
TRBJ2-7,TRBV5-6,TRBD1,many,CASSQGQAPYEQYF,TGTGCCAGCAGCCAGGGACAGGCCCCCTACGAGCAGTACTTC
TRBJ2-1,TRBV4-3,-,medium-sized,CASSQTFDSYNEQFF,TGCGCCAGCAGCCAGACCTTTGACTCCTACAATGAGCAGTTCTTC
TRBJ1-5,TRBV28,TRBD1,many,CASSLVNPQGLGQPQHF,TGTGCCAGCAGTTTGGTCAACCCACAGGGGCTTGGTCAGCCCCAGCATTTT
TRBJ2-7,TRBV7-9,TRBD1,-,CASSSRQGPYEQYF,TGTGCCAGCAGCTCGAGACAGGGGCCCTACGAGCAGTACTTC
TRBJ2-7,TRBV18,TRBD1,-,CASSRYKGQGYYEQYF,TGTGCCAGCTCACGTTATAAAGGACAGGGATATTACGAGCAGTACTTC
TRBJ1-6,TRBV7-9,-,-,CASSLGGSPLHF,TGTGCCAGCAGCTTAGGAGGTTCACCCCTCCACTTT
TRBJ2-5,TRBV18,-,-,CASSPPLQETQYF,TGTGCCAGCTCACCACCTCTCCAAGAGACCCAGTACTTC
TRBJ1-5,TRBV6-5,-,-,CASSSAAGGYQPQHF,TGTGCCAGCAGCTCCGCCGCCGGCGGATATCAGCCCCAGCATTTT
TRBJ1-5,TRBV28,-,many,CASSLTANQPQHF,TGTGCCAGCAGTTTAACAGCGAATCAGCCCCAGCATTTT
TRBJ2-4,TRBV11-2,-,many,CASSLVGKNIQYF,TGTGCCAGCAGCTTGGTGGGGAAAAACATTCAGTACTTC
TRBJ2-1,TRBV7-8,-,few,CASSLAPSWSGEQFF,TGTGCCAGCAGCTTAGCGCCTAGCTGGAGTGGGGAGCAGTTCTTC
TRBJ1-5,TRBV5-6,-,many,CASSRGVSNQPQHF,TGTGCCAGCAGCCGGGGGGTCAGCAATCAGCCCCAGCATTTT
TRBJ1-5,TRBV6-5,TRBD1,-,CASSYSDRGQYSNQPQHF,TGTGCCAGCAGTTACTCGGACAGGGGGCAATATAGCAATCAGCCCCAGCATTTT
TRBJ2-7,TRBV13,-,many,CASSLYTADSYEQYF,TGTGCCAGCAGCTTATATACGGCCGATTCTTACGAGCAGTACTTC
TRBJ1-3,TRBV4-3,-,many,CASSQWAATLYGNTIYF,TGCGCCAGCAGCCAATGGGCTGCAACTCTCTATGGAAACACCATATATTTT
TRBJ1-3,TRBV4-2,-,many,CASSQDRDGNTIYF,TGTGCCAGCAGCCAAGACAGGGATGGAAACACCATATATTTT
TRBJ1-1,TRBV9,-,many,CASSALPGKAFF,TGTGCCAGCAGCGCTCTCCCAGGGAAAGCTTTCTTT
TRBJ1-2,TRBV24-1,-,few,CATSDSGFGDGYTF,TGTGCCACCAGTGATTCGGGGTTTGGGGACGGCTACACCTTC
TRBJ1-2,TRBV12-3/TRBV12-4,-,few,CASRERGSNYGYTF,TGTGCCAGCAGGGAAAGGGGCTCCAACTATGGCTACACCTTC
TRBJ1-2,TRBV7-2,-,few,CASSRSSDNYGYTF,TGTGCCAGCAGCCGTTCCAGCGACAACTATGGCTACACCTTC
TRBJ1-5,TRBV29-1,-,-,CSVSLAPNQPQHF,TGCAGCGTTTCATTAGCCCCCAATCAGCCCCAGCATTTT
TRBJ2-7,TRBV5-1,-,many,CASSSRTSYEQYF,TGCGCCAGCAGCTCACGGACCTCCTACGAGCAGTACTTC
TRBJ1-2,TRBV6-5,-,few,CASSIEGQSGGGYTF,TGTGCCAGCAGCATAGAAGGCCAGTCGGGGGGAGGCTACACCTTC
TRBJ2-3,TRBV6-5,TRBD1,-,CASSYSGTGGLADTQYF,TGTGCCAGCAGTTACTCGGGGACAGGGGGCCTCGCAGATACGCAGTATTTT
TRBJ2-2,TRBV20-1,-,many,CSARDLSGGDTGELFF,TGCAGTGCTAGAGATCTGTCGGGGGGCGACACCGGGGAGCTGTTTTTT
TRBJ2-4,TRBV9,-,-,CASSVGLQNIQYF,TGTGCCAGCAGCGTAGGCCTCCAAAACATTCAGTACTTC
TRBJ2-3,TRBV20-1,-,few,CSATTGRDLADLQGGDTQYF,TGCAGTGCTACTACAGGAAGGGACCTAGCGGACTTACAGGGTGGAGATACGCAGTATTTT
TRBJ2-7,TRBV6-6,TRBD1,many,CASSSDRGLGQYF,TGTGCCAGCAGTTCCGACAGGGGGCTCGGGCAGTACTTC
TRBJ2-3,TRBV20-1,TRBD2,few,CSAAPLGAGPTDTQYF,TGCAGTGCTGCCCCCTTGGGAGCGGGGCCCACAGATACGCAGTATTTT
TRBJ2-7,TRBV2,TRBD1,few,CASSSPPGTGGFYEQYF,TGTGCCAGCAGTTCCCCCCCAGGGACAGGGGGCTTCTACGAGCAGTACTTC
TRBJ2-7,TRBV20-1,TRBD1,few,CSADITGDQDEQYF,TGCAGTGCTGACATAACAGGGGATCAGGACGAGCAGTACTTC
TRBJ1-5,TRBV20-1,-,-,CSAPIGRVGPQHF,TGCAGTGCCCCGATTGGGAGGGTAGGACCCCAGCATTTT
TRBJ1-2,TRBV6-5,-,few,CASSLGGWSYTF,TGTGCCAGCAGTCTGGGGGGTTGGAGCTACACCTTC
TRBJ1-3,TRBV6-5,-,many,CASSLRGRGDTIYF,TGTGCCAGCAGTTTACGGGGCCGGGGGGACACCATATATTTT